Below are 28 T cell receptor beta chains sequenced from a single sample in a study of blood T cell repertoires in COVID-19. TCRdb's copy holds only in-frame clones and misses some; the assay was immunoSEQ multiplex PCR. The sample lists around 300,000 clones; roughly 87% were seen once. Specimen: peripheral blood. The source is a human donor in a cohort sampled during active COVID-19.

The J gene is TRBJ1-5, the V gene TRBV18; 8 nucleotides agree with TRBD1. The CDR3 has 15 amino acids. V lost 3 bases to trimming and J lost 7 bases; unmatched junction nucleotides: 8. Germline V gives CDR1 KGHSH, CDR2 LQKENI. The CDR3 spells CASSPDGTGTQPQHF. Written as DNA, the CDR3 is TGTGCCAGCTCACCCGATGGGACAGGAACCCAGCCCCAGCATTTT.

This clone was seen more than once but under ten times. The chain employs TRBV28 and TRBJ1-1; no clear D. Germline V gene data show CDR1 as MDHEN and CDR2 as SYDVKM. The CDR3 consists of 14 residues. V was pared by 9 bases and J by 3 bases, with 17 bases between. This CDR3 reads CASRPRLLYTEAFF. The CDR3 nucleotides read TGTGCCAGTCGACCGCGCCTACTATACACTGAAGCTTTCTTT. Full variable domain (missing parts from reference TRBV28 and TRBJ1-1): DVKVTQSSRYLVKRTGEKVFLECVQDMDHENMFWYRQDPGLGLRLIYFSYDVKMKEKGDIPEGYSVSREKKERFSLILESASTNQTSMYLCASRPRLLYTEAFFGQGTRLTVV.

The chain links TRBV5-1 to TRBJ2-2, with a weak D call TRBD1 (5 bases). CDR1 is SGHRS and CDR2 is YFSETQ in the germline V gene. V was shortened by 6 bases and J by 7 bases, with 16 bases between the two germline ends. The CDR3 contains 14 residues. This CDR3 reads CASTRIGEDGELFF. The CDR3 DNA is TGCGCCAGCACCCGAATAGGGGAAGACGGGGAGCTGTTTTTT.

The chain couples TRBV24-1 to TRBJ2-3; TRBD2 matches 7 bases. V was pared by 6 bases and J by 4 bases, with 6 bases of the junction left unmatched. This CDR3 comprises 14 residues. From germline, CDR1 is KGHDR and CDR2 SFDVKD. The CDR3 sequence is CATSQAGYADTQYF. The CDR3 DNA reads TGTGCCACCAGTCAAGCGGGATACGCAGATACGCAGTATTTT.

The V and J genes are TRBV5-4 and TRBJ2-7, with 11 bases fitting TRBD2. Trimming took 3 bases from V and 4 from J; bases not matched to a gene: 3. The CDR3 extends over 14 amino acids. Germline loops: CDR1 SGHNT, CDR2 YYREEE (reference sequence). Here the CDR3 reads CASSWGTSGYEQYF. The CDR3 DNA is TGTGCCAGCAGCTGGGGGACTAGCGGATACGAGCAGTACTTC.

The chain carries TRBV18 and TRBJ1-2; the D gene is possibly TRBD1 (5 bases). V was shortened by 1 base and J by 6 bases, with 9 bases between the two germline ends. The CDR3 totals 13 residues. Germline CDR1 reads KGHSH; CDR2 reads LQKENI. CDR3 in amino acids: CASSPQGFDGYTF. CDR3 nucleotides: TGTGCCAGCTCACCACAGGGGTTCGATGGCTACACCTTC.

This sequence joins TRBV5-4 and TRBJ2-1; 7 bases align to TRBD2. The length of the CDR3 is 15 residues. Per germline, CDR1 SGHNT and CDR2 YYREEE (reference sequence). The V gene end was trimmed by 2 bases and the J gene end by 9 bases; junction bases not matched to a gene: 11. The CDR3 reads CASSFGGLGEGEQFF. CDR3 nucleotides: TGTGCCAGCAGCTTTGGAGGGCTAGGGGAGGGTGAGCAGTTCTTC.

The chain couples TRBV6-5 to TRBJ1-1; TRBD1 is a possible D gene (6 bases). Per the germline V gene, CDR1 is MNHEY and CDR2 is SVGAGI. V lost 4 bases and J lost 4, with 13 bases in between. The CDR3 runs to 14 residues. DNA for the CDR3: TGTGCCAGCAGTTTCAGGGGCGGGGGCACTGAAGCTTTCTTT. This encodes CASSFRGGGTEAFF.

The rearrangement links TRBV6-5 to TRBJ2-1; 12 bases fit TRBD2. Germline CDR1 MNHEY, CDR2 SVGAGI. Germline trimming cut 10 bases from V and 8 bases from J; bases unmatched to any gene: 9. There are 14 residues in the CDR3. This chain's CDR3 is CATHASGRGDEQFF. CDR3 nucleotide sequence: TGTGCCACTCACGCTAGCGGGAGGGGGGATGAGCAGTTCTTC.

The J gene is TRBJ1-5, the V gene TRBV15; D is ambiguous. The CDR3 consists of 16 residues. Trimming cost V 1 base and J 2 bases, with 12 bases left between them. Germline loops: CDR1 LNHNV, CDR2 YYDKDF (reference sequence). CDR3 sequence: CATSRGVGGRNQPQHF. In nucleotides, the CDR3 is TGTGCCACCAGCAGAGGAGTGGGAGGGCGCAATCAGCCCCAGCATTTT.

The sample holds one count of this clone. The genes are TRBV10-3 and TRBJ2-7, with D possibly matching TRBD2 (5 bases). The germline V gene has CDR1 ENHRY and CDR2 SYGVKD. Between the trimmed V and J ends, which lost 4 bases and 2 bases, there was a span of 9 bases. The CDR3 is made up of 13 amino acids. In nucleotides, the CDR3 is TGTGCCATCAGTGGGACTGCAGCCTACGAGCAGTACTTC. Protein: CAISGTAAYEQYF.

This chain uses TRBV4-2 with TRBJ2-1, with TRBD2 matching 8 bases. This CDR3 region has 15 residues. In germline, CDR1 is LGHNA, CDR2 YNFKEQ. V was pared by 0 bases and J by 6 bases, with 4 bases of the junction left unmatched. CDR3 nucleotides: TGTGCCAGCAGCCAAGATTCGGGGGGGTTCAATGAGCAGTTCTTC. This translates into CASSQDSGGFNEQFF.

V gene TRBV5-5 combines with J gene TRBJ1-4; 7 nucleotides align to TRBD1. The CDR3 is made up of 16 amino acids. Germline CDR1 reads SGHKS; CDR2 reads YYEKEE (reference sequence). Trimming at V came to 0 bases and at J to 3 bases, leaving 5 bases not matched to a gene. CDR3 coding DNA: TGTGCCAGCAGCTTGGACTTGGGACAGCCTAATGAAAAACTGTTTTTT. It specifies CASSLDLGQPNEKLFF.

V usage is TRBV28 and J usage is TRBJ2-3; 9 nucleotides match TRBD2. J lost 5 bases, V lost 5 bases, and 8 bases had no gene match. This CDR3 comprises 15 residues. CDR1 and CDR2 (germline): MDHEN, SYDVKM. Here the CDR3 DNA reads TGTGCCAGCAGTCCCCTAGCGGGGAGGAGAGATACGCAGTATTTT. Protein product: CASSPLAGRRDTQYF.

The chain employs TRBV24-1 and TRBJ2-7, with TRBD2 matching over 15 bases. V lost 7 bases to trimming and J lost 0 bases; unmatched junction nucleotides: 6. The CDR3 is made up of 17 amino acids. Germline V gene lookup returns CDR1 KGHDR and CDR2 SFDVKD. The CDR3 coding sequence is TGTGCCACCAGGGGACTAGCGGGAGGCTTAAGCTCCTACGAGCAGTACTTC. It is translated as CATRGLAGGLSSYEQYF.

This clone was observed once. The genes are TRBV5-5 and TRBJ1-1; D gene unclear. CDR3 length: 14 residues. Trimming removed 2 bases from V and 11 bases from J, with 19 bases in between. CDR1 is SGHKS and CDR2 is YYEKEE in the germline V gene (reference sequence). The CDR3: CASSFQIPGAIAFF. DNA for the CDR3: TGTGCCAGCAGCTTCCAAATTCCGGGAGCCATCGCTTTCTTT.

V gene TRBV6-1 combines with J gene TRBJ2-1, with 11 bases lining up with TRBD2. The ends lost 4 bases at V and 8 bases at J; junction bases unmatched: 10. The CDR3 extends over 16 amino acids. Germline V gives CDR1 MNHNS, CDR2 SASEGT. The CDR3 loop reads CASSALLAGGNYEQFF. The CDR3 region has the DNA TGTGCCAGCAGTGCCCTTCTAGCGGGAGGTAACTATGAGCAGTTCTTC.

V gene TRBV7-3 combines with J gene TRBJ2-1, with 9 bases aligning to TRBD2. This CDR3 is 19 amino acids long. V lost 1 base and J lost 1; bases outside the gene matches: 11. Germline CDR1 and CDR2: SGHTA and FQGTGA. The CDR3 DNA follows: TGTGCCAGCAGCTTAAAGGGGACTGGGACTAGCTGGTCCTACAATGAGCAGTTCTTC. Its translation: CASSLKGTGTSWSYNEQFF. Combining the CDR3 with reference TRBV7-3 and TRBJ2-1 gives the whole variable domain GAGVSQTPSNKVTEKGKYVELRCDPISGHTALYWYRQSLGQGPEFLIYFQGTGAADDSGLPNDRFFAVRPEGSVSTLKIQRTERGDSAVYLCASSLKGTGTSWSYNEQFFGPGTRLTVL.

Note on this clone: One junction end disagrees with the germline gene, perhaps due to a read error. The J gene is TRBJ1-1, the V gene TRBV3-1 (or the pseudogene TRBV3-2); D uncertain. This CDR3 is built from 15 residues. CDR1 is LGHDT and CDR2 is YNNKEL in the germline V gene (reference sequence). The CDR3 region is CASSQNGAPVVPEIF. CDR3 bases: TGTGCCAGCAGCCAAAACGGAGCCCCGGTCGTACCGGAAATCTTT.

This chain links TRBV6-5 with TRBJ2-5; 8 bases are a match to TRBD2. Germline-derived CDR1 and CDR2 are MNHEY and SVGAGI. Germline trimming cut 6 bases from V and 4 bases from J; bases unmatched to any gene: 7. This CDR3 comprises 14 residues. CDR3 DNA sequence: TGTGCCAGCAGCTACCTCGCGGGGGGAGAGACCCAGTACTTC. Residues: CASSYLAGGETQYF.

There are a few counts of this clone. The genes are TRBV2 and TRBJ2-5, with 9 bases aligning to TRBD2. The germline V gene encodes CDR1 SNHLY and CDR2 FYNNEI. The CDR3 spans 16 residues. With V trimmed by 6 bases and J by 6 bases, 14 bases remained unmatched. The CDR3 here is CASRATTSGPGKTQYF. For the CDR3, the DNA is TGTGCCAGCAGGGCAACGACTAGCGGACCTGGAAAGACCCAGTACTTC.

The rearrangement links TRBV5-1 to TRBJ2-1; D perhaps matches TRBD2 (5 bases). CDR3 length: 15 residues. Trimming left V 1 base short and J 8 bases short, with 16 bases between. Germline CDR1 SGHRS, CDR2 YFSETQ. The CDR3 is CASSLSVGAPHEQFF. In DNA, the CDR3 is TGCGCCAGCAGCTTGTCTGTGGGAGCTCCCCATGAGCAGTTCTTC.

This clone was seen a handful of times. This chain uses TRBV10-3 with TRBJ1-2; 7 bases agree with TRBD1. The CDR3 contains 13 residues. The trim removed 3 bases at V and 3 bases at J, leaving 1 base unmatched. Germline V gene lookup returns CDR1 ENHRY and CDR2 SYGVKD. The CDR3 nucleotides are TGTGCCATCAGTGAAGGACAGGACTATGGCTACACCTTC. It translates to CAISEGQDYGYTF.

The chain joins TRBV7-2 to TRBJ2-2; 7 bases match TRBD2. Germline V gene sequence: CDR1 SGHTA, CDR2 FQGNSA. The junction had 7 bases not matched to a gene; V was cut back by 2 bases and J by 4 bases. CDR3 size: 16 residues. CDR3 DNA: TGTGCCAGCAGCTTATCGGCTAGCGGCCCCACCGGGGAGCTGTTTTTT. Protein sequence: CASSLSASGPTGELFF. The variable domain in full, completed from reference TRBV7-2 and TRBJ2-2, reads GAGVSQSPSNKVTEKGKDVELRCDPISGHTALYWYRQSLGQGLEFLIYFQGNSAPDKSGLPSDRFSAERTGGSVSTLTIQRTQQEDSAVYLCASSLSASGPTGELFFGEGSRLTVL.

In its sample, this clone was seen once. The gene calls are TRBV7-6 and TRBJ2-7; 7 bases map to TRBD1. The CDR3 spans 16 residues. The V segment lost 4 bases and the J segment 1 base; nucleotides outside the gene matches: 10. Per germline, CDR1 SGHVS and CDR2 FNYEAQ. The CDR3: CASSSTPTGNSYEQYF. As DNA, the CDR3 is TGTGCCAGCAGCTCTACCCCGACAGGGAATTCCTACGAGCAGTACTTC.

V usage is TRBV6-1 and J usage is TRBJ1-2; no clear D. The CDR3 extends over 12 amino acids. CDR1 is MNHNS, CDR2 SASEGT, per germline. Trimming stripped 2 bases from V and 6 bases from J, with 7 bases between. CDR3 coding DNA: TGTGCCAGCAGTGAATACAGAGATGGCTACACCTTC. Translating gives CASSEYRDGYTF.

The chain is built from TRBV6-2 or TRBV6-3 and TRBJ1-2; D is possibly TRBD1 (6 bases). Germline values: CDR1 MNHEY, CDR2 SVGEGT. V was shortened by 5 bases and J by 0 bases, with 10 bases between the two germline ends. This CDR3 is 14 amino acids long. The CDR3 region has the DNA TGTGCCAGCAGTCGCAGGGGATCTAACTATGGCTACACCTTC. It codes for CASSRRGSNYGYTF.

V and J are TRBV3-1 (or the pseudogene TRBV3-2) and TRBJ2-5; tentatively, D is TRBD1 (6 bases). V was cut by 4 bases and J by 3 bases, with 15 bases left in between. The V gene's germline CDR1 is LGHDT and CDR2 YNNKEL (reference sequence). The CDR3 has 15 amino acids. The CDR3 coding sequence is TGTGCCAGCAGCCCCCCGGCAGGGGTAAAAGAGACCCAGTACTTC. Its protein is CASSPPAGVKETQYF.